The 9 T cell receptor beta chains presented below share a single source sample, sequenced in a study of T cell changes during pregnancy in multiple sclerosis. Assay used: immunoSEQ multiplex PCR; TCRdb lists only in-frame clones, some missing. The data show more than 75,000 clones, 85% to 95% seen once. The sequenced sample was peripheral blood, obtained in the first trimester of pregnancy. Receptors were obtained from a female donor with multiple sclerosis, enrolled in a pregnancy study.

CDR3 in DNA: TGTGCCAGTAGTATAGGGCCGGAGGGCTACGAGCAGTACTTC. This translates into CASSIGPEGYEQYF. The rearrangement uses TRBV19 and TRBJ2-7; D is perhaps TRBD2 (6 bases). CDR3 length: 14 residues. Germline V lookup: CDR1 LNHDA, CDR2 SQIVND (reference sequence). Trimming stripped 1 base from V and 3 bases from J, with 10 bases between. Variable domain in full (rest from reference TRBV19 and TRBJ2-7): DGGITQSPKYLFRKEGQNVTLSCEQNLNHDAMYWYRQDPGQGLRLIYYSQIVNDFQKGDIAEGYSVSREKKESFPLTVTSAQKNPTAFYLCASSIGPEGYEQYFGPGTRLTVT.

This clone was picked up one time. This CDR3 reads CASSRDSISYEQYF. The DNA of the CDR3 is TGTGCCAGCAGCAGGGACAGTATCTCCTACGAGCAGTACTTC. This chain links TRBV7-2 with TRBJ2-7; 7 bases line up with TRBD1. This CDR3 contains 14 residues. J lost 0 bases, V lost 5 bases, and 4 bases had no gene match. CDR1 and CDR2 from the germline V gene are SGHTA and FQGNSA.

The V gene is TRBV27, the J gene TRBJ1-1; maybe TRBD1 (5 bases). Looked up from germline, CDR1 is MNHEY and CDR2 is SMNVEV (reference sequence). CDR3 length equals 13 residues. The V gene lost 5 bases and the J gene lost 11 bases, with 18 bases spanning the gap. CDR3 DNA: TGTGCCAGCAGTACCTTCGCGGGGCGGAAGGCTTTCTTT. Translation gives CASSTFAGRKAFF.

Points on this clone: The sample holds other DNA sequences that translate to the same CDR3. This chain joins TRBV2 and TRBJ1-2, with D maybe TRBD1 (5 bases). Deletions cut 3 bases from V and 5 bases from J, with 10 bases between. Germline CDR1 reads SNHLY; CDR2 reads FYNNEI. The CDR3 covers 13 residues. CDR3 region: CASSDGQGYGYTF. The CDR3 DNA reads TGTGCCAGCAGTGATGGGCAGGGATATGGCTACACCTTC.

This sequence joins TRBV11-1 and TRBJ2-5, with 8 bases matching TRBD1. V was pared by 5 bases and J by 4 bases, with 3 bases of the junction left unmatched. Germline V CDR1 and CDR2: SGHAT, FQDESV (reference sequence). CDR3 length: 13 residues. Written as DNA, the CDR3 is TGTGCCAGCAGCCAGGGGGCAGGAGAGACCCAGTACTTC. It codes for CASSQGAGETQYF.

The genes are TRBV6-6 and TRBJ1-1, with D hard to call. The CDR3 sequence is 14 residues long. Trimming took 4 bases from V and 1 from J, leaving 10 bases between them. Germline CDR1 is MNHNY and CDR2 is SVGAGI (reference sequence). The CDR3, as DNA: TGTGCCAGCAGTTCCCAACGACAGAACACTGAAGCTTTCTTT. Translation gives CASSSQRQNTEAFF.

The chain recombines TRBV12-5 with TRBJ2-1; the D is unclear. Trimming left V 0 bases short and J 5 bases short, with 5 bases between. From germline, CDR1 is LGHNT and CDR2 FRNRAP. CDR3 length: 13 residues. The CDR3 nucleotides read TGTGCTAGTGGTTTGGTAGGAGACAATGAGCAGTTCTTC. Translation gives CASGLVGDNEQFF.

J is TRBJ2-5 and V is TRBV27, with 11 bases lining up with TRBD2. This CDR3 is built from 17 residues. Germline trimming cut 4 bases from V and 4 bases from J; bases unmatched to any gene: 11. CDR1 and CDR2 (germline): MNHEY, SMNVEV (reference sequence). CDR3: CASSSTSGEISRETQYF. The CDR3 DNA follows: TGTGCCAGCAGTTCGACTAGCGGGGAAATAAGTCGAGAGACCCAGTACTTC.

J is TRBJ2-1 and V is TRBV6-1, with 8 bases aligning to TRBD2. With V trimmed by 1 base and J by 14 bases, 7 bases remained unmatched. This CDR3 region has 13 residues. The germline gives CDR1 MNHNS, CDR2 SASEGT. The CDR3 spells CASSEGGGTRKFF. Here the CDR3 DNA reads TGTGCCAGCAGTGAAGGAGGCGGGACTAGGAAGTTCTTC.